The clone carrying this TCR beta chain has just a few counts. Its antigen is unidentified. Sequence data for DNA of cultured CD4+ T cells were generated by the Oncomine TCR Beta short-read assay. TCRdb reanalysed the PCR reads using MiXCR and keeps one entry per CDR3 protein. In the table there are about 13,000 distinct CDR3 sequences, roughly 26% of which are singletons. The CDR3 loop spans 15 amino acids. CDR1 and CDR2 (germline): SGHTA, FQGNSA. The V gene lost 1 base and the J gene lost 4 bases, with 10 bases spanning the gap. The sample is drawn from a study of vaccination and CD4 T cells after COVID-19. Treatment described: 10-day PBMC culture with coronavirus spike peptide pools or control peptides (ViraFEST assay). Cells received half-medium changes with fresh IL-2 medium on days 3 and 7.

The receptor was isolated from a human donor who received a COVID-19 vaccine. V and J are TRBV7-2 and TRBJ2-2; either TRBD1 or TRBD2 may supply D (6 bases each). Sample: CD4+ T cells from blood, cultured in vitro, taken before SARS-CoV-2 vaccination. The CDR3 sequence: CASSLEGGFTGELFF. CDR3 DNA sequence: TGTGCCAGCAGCTTAGAGGGGGGATTCACCGGGGAGCTGTTTTTT.